This entry concerns a single T cell receptor (beta chain). Antigen unknown. CDR1 is SGHRS and CDR2 is YFSETQ in the germline V gene. Trimming pared 5 bases from V and 2 bases from J, leaving 13 bases between. The CDR3 runs 14 residues. This sample stems from a study of T cells in localized non-small cell lung cancer. Study findings and constraints: Density of T cells in blood, when higher, went with longer overall survival. Heterogeneity within the tumor remains possible, as just one region underwent sequencing. Uninvolved adjacent lung had more T cell clonality than any other tissue, topping tumor.

Assay used: immunoSEQ multiplex PCR; TCRdb lists only in-frame clones, some missing. The table includes approximately 29,000 clones, 87% detected once. The material was peripheral blood, obtained before any cancer treatment. This sequence was found in a male donor aged 60 or over with stage I lung adenocarcinoma. V gene TRBV5-1 combines with J gene TRBJ1-1; the D gene is possibly TRBD1 (6 bases). The CDR3 reads CASSYQTGNTEAFF. The DNA for the CDR3 is TGCGCCAGCAGTTACCAGACAGGTAACACTGAAGCTTTCTTT.